This T cell receptor beta chain emerged from a study of blood T cell repertoires in COVID-19. Study overall: The analysed material was cDNA or gDNA that came from T cells, B-cell-depleted T cells, or PBMCs.

Enrolled through a virtual design, the participants were between about 18 and 89 years of age and came from 24 US areas. TCRdb's copy holds only in-frame clones and misses some; the assay was immunoSEQ multiplex PCR. The sample records roughly 260,000 clones, 80% to 90% being singletons. This CDR3 is built from 15 residues. J was trimmed by 7 bases and V by 2 bases; bases with no gene match: 5. CDR1 KGHSH and CDR2 LQKENI come from the germline V gene. J is TRBJ1-6 and V is TRBV18, with 7 bases aligning to TRBD1. Sequences were obtained from PBMCs or T cells enriched from blood (not recorded which). The receptor was derived from a woman aged 45-60 years who had recovered from COVID-19. CDR3 residues: CASSPETGRNSPLHF. The CDR3 DNA reads TGTGCCAGCTCACCAGAGACAGGGCGGAATTCACCCCTCCACTTT. The whole variable domain, remainder taken from reference TRBV18 and TRBJ1-6, is NAGVMQNPRHLVRRRGQEARLRCSPMKGHSHVYWYRQLPEEGLKFMVYLQKENIIDESGMPKERFSAEFPKEGPSILRIQQVVRGDSAAYFCASSPETGRNSPLHFGNGTRLTVT.